A selection of T cell receptor beta chains follows, all from one sample in a study of tumor-infiltrating lymphocytes in oesophageal squamous cell carcinoma. TCRdb recomputed calls from the PCR reads with MiXCR, one row per CDR3 protein. The sample consists of 8,000 to 11,000 distinct CDR3 sequences, 60% to 70% of them appearing once. The material sequenced was esophageal tumor tissue. The source of these receptors is a female donor with esophageal squamous cell carcinoma. Each CDR3 is given without its conserved first and last residue. The order of the fields is V gene, J gene, D gene, CDR3 protein. The D gene is left open where the match is weak.

>TRBV6-1|TRBJ2-1|TRBD2
ASSPREASYNEQF
>TRBV7-1|NA|TRBD1
ASSPGGSSYEQY
>TRBV7-2|TRBJ1-1|NA
ASRPESRGNTEAF
>TRBV6-1|TRBJ1-2|NA
ASSVAGEIHGYT
>TRBV6-1|NA|NA
ASSRTSSYNEQF
>TRBV11-2|TRBJ2-7|NA
ASSLGARPISYEQY
>TRBV11-2|TRBJ2-5|NA
ASSLDWQETQY
>TRBV20-1|TRBJ2-3|TRBD2
SAKRLVGGSGELY
>TRBV7-8|TRBJ2-2|NA
ASSLAPRGYTGELF
>TRBV11-2|TRBJ2-1|NA
ASSTSPDPNEQF
>TRBV28|TRBJ2-4|TRBD2
ASSLNLGRASWEQY
>TRBV6-6|NA|TRBD2
ASSYVPGRSSYEQY
>TRBV7-9|NA|TRBD2
ASSLVGAGGPMDTQY
>TRBV7-6|TRBJ2-3|TRBD1
ASSLGQGKDTQY
>TRBV27|NA|NA
ASSFGQGGETQY
>TRBV6-1|TRBJ1-1|NA
ASGPLNTEAF
>TRBV6-8|TRBJ2-3|NA
ASSVRAASSTDTQY
>TRBV12-3/TRBV12-4|NA|TRBD1
ASSQRDSLEQY
>TRBV6-5|NA|TRBD2
ASSDWTSDGNEQF
>TRBV7-2|TRBJ1-1|TRBD1
ASSFGGQGLNTEAF
>TRBV6-9|TRBJ2-7|NA
ASSYTNLNEQY
>TRBV27|NA|TRBD1
ASSPDRVREQY
>TRBV27|NA|TRBD1
ASINRGLYYNEQF
>TRBV7-2|TRBJ2-7|NA
ASSFTGTEEQY